The clone carrying this T cell receptor (beta chain) was counted a few times. Germline V gene lookup returns CDR1 SGHTA and CDR2 FQGTGA. The CDR3 runs 14 residues. The ends lost 5 bases at V and 7 bases at J; junction bases unmatched: 7. MiXCR, run by TCRdb on the RT-PCR reads, gives a single entry per CDR3 protein. This table has almost 700,000 distinct CDR3 sequences, 12% to 15% appearing once. The V gene is TRBV7-3, the J gene TRBJ2-2; 7 nucleotides line up with TRBD1. The sample consisted of memory CD4+ T cells from blood. This TCR was sampled from a female donor in good health, serving as a healthy control. The CDR3 sequence: CASSQRQGSGELFF. CDR3 DNA: TGTGCCAGCAGCCAACGACAGGGAAGCGGGGAGCTGTTTTTT.